This TCR beta chain was captured in a study of blood T cell repertoires in COVID-19. Overall study: Both acute and convalescent COVID-19 samples were obtained from the United States, Italy and Spain. PBMCs, B-cell-depleted T cells, or T cells provided the cDNA or gDNA that made up the material.

The authors' processing: Using reference gene primer amplification, nucleated cell counts were estimated. Method: immunoSEQ multiplex PCR; TCRdb's copy keeps in-frame clones and lacks some. The V and J calls and clone size were taken over from that table, and D and trimming were inferred from the DNA. Of around 250,000 clones listed, just under 85% are singletons. The CDR3 has 13 residues. CDR1 and CDR2 from the germline V gene are MNHEY and SVGAGI. V was cut by 6 bases and J by 5 bases, with 14 bases left in between. This chain joins TRBV6-5 and TRBJ2-7, with TRBD2 as a possible D gene (5 bases). Sequenced: peripheral blood. The receptor was isolated from a woman aged 80 or over with acute or convalescent COVID-19. CDR3 DNA sequence: TGTGCCAGCAGCCACCCCGCGACTAACGAGCAGTACTTC. Protein: CASSHPATNEQYF.